The 20 T cell receptor beta chains below were found in one sample sequenced in a study of T-cell reconstitution after alpha-beta-depleted transplantation in children. The study, taken as a whole, reports: Newly produced T cells mostly accounted for T-cell counts and diversity one year post-transplant.

Their target antigens are unknown. Researchers prepared the TCRbeta library using unique molecular identifiers, the study reports. MiXCR, applied by TCRdb to the PCR reads, yields one record per CDR3 protein. The table includes approximately 300,000 distinct CDR3 sequences, roughly 7.8% detected once. The sequencing here drew on peripheral blood, taken 360 days after TCRalphabeta/CD19-depleted stem cell transplant. These receptors were taken from a female patient aged 2-15 years who had a stem cell transplant for Fanconi anemia, so the T cells may come from the graft donor.

This clonotype was detected many times. The gene calls are TRBV2 and TRBJ2-7; the match to TRBD1 covers 7 bases. With 5 bases clipped from V and 0 bases from J, the junction kept 4 bases outside the gene matches. The germline CDR1 and CDR2 sequences are SNHLY and FYNNEI. This CDR3 comprises 14 residues. The CDR3 coding sequence is TGTGCCAGCAGTAGGGACAGTAGCTCCTACGAGCAGTACTTC. Residues: CASSRDSSSYEQYF.

This clonotype appeared a few times. The V and J genes are TRBV6-1 and TRBJ2-1; TRBD2 might be the D (7 bases). The CDR3 runs 13 residues. Germline CDR1 and CDR2: MNHNS and SASEGT. The V gene lost 5 bases and the J gene lost 6 bases, with 11 bases spanning the gap. The CDR3 nucleotides are TGTGCCAGCAGTCGGGGGGCCGTCAATGAGCAGTTCTTC. Translated: CASSRGAVNEQFF.

Details on this clonotype: A much larger clone lies one base from this, so it may be a read error. This CDR3 fails to terminate in the conserved phenylalanine or tryptophan, so it likely reflects a read error. The chain uses TRBV10-1 and TRBJ1-3, with 7 bases fitting TRBD1. J lost 4 bases, V lost 8 bases, and 8 bases had no gene match. The CDR3 runs 14 residues. Germline V gives CDR1 WNHNN, CDR2 SYGVQD (reference sequence). The CDR3: CASSDGTAGNTIYL. The CDR3 nucleotides read TGCGCCAGCTCGGACGGGACAGCCGGAAACACCATATATCTT.

This clonotype was observed many times. The chain joins TRBV12-3 or TRBV12-4 to TRBJ1-4; D remains ambiguous. The germline V and J ends were trimmed by 4 bases and 13 bases, with 13 bases remaining between them. The CDR3 consists of 12 residues. This CDR3 reads CASSSQTWGLFF. The CDR3 DNA follows: TGTGCCAGCAGTTCCCAGACATGGGGACTGTTTTTT.

This clonotype occurred a few times. Written as DNA, the CDR3 is TGCAGTGCTAGGGGGGACAGAAACTACGAGCAGTACTTC. Its protein is CSARGDRNYEQYF. The chain couples TRBV20-1 to TRBJ2-7; 7 bases map to TRBD1. Germline V lookup: CDR1 DFQATT, CDR2 SNEGSKA (reference sequence). The CDR3 totals 13 residues. J lost 3 bases, V lost 3 bases, and 5 bases had no gene match.

The chain uses TRBV6-2 or TRBV6-3 and TRBJ1-2; 9 bases line up with TRBD1. Trimming at V came to 5 bases and at J to 1 base, leaving 14 bases not matched to a gene. CDR1 and CDR2 (germline): MNHEY, SVGEGT. CDR3 length: 18 residues. This CDR3 is CASSIHGQGLQYNYGYTF. The CDR3 nucleotides read TGTGCCAGCAGTATACACGGACAGGGGTTACAGTATAACTATGGCTACACCTTC.

A remark on this clonotype: A clone one base away is much larger, so this may be a read error. This chain's CDR3 is CASSFAGQAFF. The CDR3 region has the DNA TGTGCCAGCAGTTTCGCGGGGCAAGCTTTCTTT. The V gene is TRBV12-3 or TRBV12-4, the J gene TRBJ1-1, with TRBD1 as a possible D gene (5 bases). V was clipped by 3 bases and J by 9 bases, with 8 bases between them. CDR3 length: 11 residues.

This clonotype was recorded at least ten times. CDR3: CASSLLWEDTQYF. The CDR3 nucleotides read TGTGCCAGCAGTTTATTATGGGAAGATACGCAGTATTTT. This rearrangement joins TRBV12-3 or TRBV12-4 to TRBJ2-3; D gene ambiguous. CDR3 length: 13 residues. V was shortened by 2 bases and J by 5 bases, with 8 bases between the two germline ends.

There are a few counts of this clonotype. The chain employs TRBV3-1 and TRBJ2-2, with 12 bases fitting TRBD2. Germline V lookup: CDR1 LGHDT, CDR2 YNNKEL (reference sequence). The CDR3 has 18 amino acids. V gave up 0 bases and J gave up 4 bases; unmatched junction bases: 6. CDR3: CASSQDYRLAGVTGELFF. Written as DNA, the CDR3 is TGTGCCAGCAGCCAAGATTATAGACTAGCGGGAGTCACCGGGGAGCTGTTTTTT.

This clonotype was recorded many times. The genes are TRBV12-3 or TRBV12-4 and TRBJ2-2; D remains unclear. Trimming removed 2 bases from V and 6 bases from J, with 4 bases in between. The CDR3 sequence is 12 residues long. Here the CDR3 DNA reads TGTGCCAGCAGTTTACGACCCGGGGAGCTGTTTTTT. It is translated as CASSLRPGELFF.

In its sample, this clonotype was seen many times. The rearrangement joins TRBV20-1 to TRBJ1-1; the match to TRBD1 covers 7 bases. Germline trimming cut 6 bases from V and 5 bases from J; bases unmatched to any gene: 6. The CDR3 sequence is 12 residues long. In germline, CDR1 is DFQATT, CDR2 SNEGSKA (reference sequence). The DNA for the CDR3 is TGCAGTGCCACCAGGGGGGGTACTGAAGCTTTCTTT. Translation gives CSATRGGTEAFF.

This clonotype was seen at least ten times. The rearrangement joins TRBV4-1 to TRBJ2-5; D is unresolved. This CDR3 spans 14 amino acids. The germline V and J ends were trimmed by 1 base and 1 base, with 7 bases remaining between them. Germline CDR1 MGHRA, CDR2 YSYEKL. CDR3 nucleotides: TGCGCCAGCAGCCAAGTAACACTCCAAGAGACCCAGTACTTC. Protein: CASSQVTLQETQYF.

The chain recombines TRBV3-1 with TRBJ2-1; the match to TRBD2 covers 9 bases. Germline V gives CDR1 LGHDT, CDR2 YNNKEL (reference sequence). This CDR3 is built from 16 residues. V lost 7 bases to trimming and J lost 0 bases; unmatched junction nucleotides: 7. DNA for the CDR3: TGTGCCAGCACCGAACTAGCGGGTAGCTCCTACAATGAGCAGTTCTTC. This gives the protein CASTELAGSSYNEQFF.

This chain connects TRBV6-5 to TRBJ2-3; tentatively, D is TRBD1 (5 bases). This CDR3 is 18 amino acids long. V was cut by 0 bases and J by 2 bases, with 18 bases left in between. Germline values: CDR1 MNHEY, CDR2 SVGAGI. The CDR3 nucleotides read TGTGCCAGCAGTTACTCGGGGCGTCCTCACTACACCACAGATACGCAGTATTTT. Translated: CASSYSGRPHYTTDTQYF.

This clonotype was seen many times. The rearrangement links TRBV2 to TRBJ2-1; 7 bases map to TRBD1. V lost 4 bases, J lost 5 bases, and 5 bases stayed unmatched. This CDR3 spans 14 amino acids. The germline V gene has CDR1 SNHLY and CDR2 FYNNEI. The DNA for the CDR3 is TGTGCCAGCAGTGTAAGACAGGGTGACAATGAGCAGTTCTTC. Protein sequence: CASSVRQGDNEQFF.

This clonotype was observed many times. The chain recombines TRBV9 with TRBJ2-5; D possibly corresponds to TRBD1 (5 bases). V was clipped by 3 bases and J by 5 bases, with 17 bases between them. Germline V gene lookup returns CDR1 SGDLS and CDR2 YYNGEE. This CDR3 comprises 15 residues. Here the CDR3 DNA reads TGTGCCAGCAGCGCCGATGGGTATCCAGGGGAGACCCAGTACTTC. This codes for CASSADGYPGETQYF.

This clonotype was observed a few times. The chain has TRBV11-2 and TRBJ1-2; maybe TRBD1 (6 bases). Germline CDR1 is SGHAT and CDR2 is FQNNGV. The CDR3 consists of 13 residues. Trimming stripped 3 bases from V and 8 bases from J, with 13 bases between. The CDR3 here is CASSFAPDRGYTF. Here the CDR3 DNA reads TGTGCCAGCAGCTTCGCCCCGGACAGAGGCTACACCTTC.

This clonotype was seen repeatedly, ten times or more. The V and J genes are TRBV12-3 or TRBV12-4 and TRBJ2-7; no clear D gene. The CDR3 sequence is 14 residues long. Trimming took off 6 bases at V and 1 base at J, with 13 bases between the two ends. The CDR3 DNA reads TGTGCCAGCAGAAAAGACTTGACGTCCTACGAGCAGTACTTC. This gives the protein CASRKDLTSYEQYF.

This clonotype was found a few times. The chain carries TRBV5-1 and TRBJ2-2; D perhaps matches TRBD2 (5 bases). The CDR3 covers 17 residues. The V end lost 5 bases, the J end lost 4 bases, and 21 bases lay between the germline ends. Germline V gene data show CDR1 as SGHRS and CDR2 as YFSETQ. CDR3 sequence: CASSHLAPIVPTGELFF. The CDR3, as DNA: TGCGCCAGCAGTCACCTAGCCCCCATAGTCCCCACCGGGGAGCTGTTTTTT.

This clonotype was seen many times. The chain uses TRBV10-3 and TRBJ2-7; 11 nucleotides line up with TRBD1. With 10 bases clipped from V and 5 bases from J, the junction kept 7 bases outside the gene matches. The CDR3 is 13 amino acids. The germline gives CDR1 ENHRY, CDR2 SYGVKD. CDR3 in DNA: TGTGCCACCACGCGGACAGGGGGCGACGAGCAGTACTTC. Translated, it gives CATTRTGGDEQYF.